The present T cell receptor beta chain was sequenced within a study of blood T cells in healthy people across ages. Study-wide results and limits: Naive and antigen-experienced cells could not be conclusively compared, given unsorted PBMCs.

The sample holds a few counts of this clonotype. Its antigen remains unknown. For the second PCR, which ran for 7 to 11 cycles, a sample-barcoded 5' primer and a J-beta primer mix were used. Every cDNA was tagged by a template-switch adaptor with 12 random nucleotides. TCRdb reprocessed the 5' RACE reads via MiXCR and lists one record per CDR3 protein. The table has 850,000 to 1,100,000 distinct CDR3 sequences, 35% to 40% seen once; the top ten hold about 12%. The source is a man younger than 35 in good health. The sequenced sample consisted of blood.

This chain's CDR3 is CASSQWGQGVSEAFF. In DNA form, the CDR3 reads TGTGCCAGCAGCCAGTGGGGACAGGGCGTATCTGAAGCTTTCTTT. V and J are TRBV6-2 or TRBV6-3 and TRBJ1-1; 9 bases are a match to TRBD1. V shed 6 bases, J shed 6 bases, and the junction held 11 bases outside the gene matches. This CDR3 has 15 amino acids. The germline gives CDR1 MNHEY, CDR2 SVGEGT.